The 27 T cell receptor beta chains below come from one sample, sequenced in a study of T cell changes during pregnancy in multiple sclerosis (dated by TCRdb to between 2018 and 2021). Library method: the immunoSEQ multiplex PCR assay. TCRdb stores this immuneACCESS table with in-frame sequences only. Part of the clones is absent; in the studies checked, under half of the shortfall reflects unresolved V genes, and no reason is known for the rest. A total of 45,000 to 65,000 clones appear in this sample, 80% to 95% of them only once. In total, the top ten clones hold around 0.27% of the sample. This specimen consisted of CD4+ T cells from peripheral blood mononuclear cells, obtained in the second trimester of pregnancy. These receptors were obtained from a female donor with multiple sclerosis, enrolled in a pregnancy study.

V gene TRBV4-2 combines with J gene TRBJ2-7, with D possibly matching TRBD2 (6 bases). The V gene lost 3 bases and the J gene lost 6 bases, with 12 bases spanning the gap. In germline, CDR1 is LGHNA, CDR2 YNFKEQ. The CDR3 runs to 13 residues. CDR3 nucleotide sequence: TGTGCCAGCAGCCATCCCATGGAGGGCGAGCAGTACTTC. As protein: CASSHPMEGEQYF.

This clone appeared once. The chain has TRBV18 and TRBJ1-5, with D possibly being TRBD1 (5 bases). The CDR3 length is 18 residues. Germline assignment: CDR1 KGHSH and CDR2 LQKENI. The germline V and J ends were trimmed by 2 bases and 0 bases, with 17 bases remaining between them. CDR3 residues: CASSPKGRAPTSNQPQHF. The CDR3 coding sequence is TGTGCCAGCTCACCAAAGGGCAGGGCCCCCACTAGCAATCAGCCCCAGCATTTT.

This clone was detected a few times. This chain uses TRBV7-2 with TRBJ2-1; TRBD2 agrees at 8 bases. This CDR3 has 15 amino acids. CDR1 is SGHTA, CDR2 FQGNSA, per germline. The V segment lost 5 bases and the J segment 6 bases; nucleotides outside the gene matches: 9. The CDR3 region is CASSRLGLDANEQFF. CDR3 in DNA: TGTGCCAGCAGCCGATTGGGACTAGATGCCAATGAGCAGTTCTTC.

This chain uses TRBV12-5 with TRBJ1-6; D is perhaps TRBD1 (5 bases). The CDR3 is 16 residues long. In germline, CDR1 is LGHNT, CDR2 FRNRAP. Trimming left V 5 bases short and J 0 bases short, with 11 bases between. The CDR3 DNA sequence: TGTGCTAGTGGTCCCCGCGGGGGCTCCTATAATTCACCCCTCCACTTT. Its protein product is CASGPRGGSYNSPLHF.

The J gene is TRBJ2-1, the V gene TRBV29-1; 10 bases fit TRBD2. J gave up 5 bases and V 2 bases, and 3 bases lay outside the gene matches. The length of the CDR3 is 14 residues. Germline CDR1 reads SQVTM; CDR2 reads ANQGSEA. The CDR3 bases are TGCAGCGTTGAAAGGACTAGCGGAAACAATGAGCAGTTCTTC. Protein sequence: CSVERTSGNNEQFF.

The chain recombines TRBV21-1 with TRBJ1-1. TRBV21-1 corresponds to a pseudogene. This CDR3 contains 11 residues. CDR3 nucleotide sequence: TGTGCCAGCGGGCGGGACACTGAAGCTTTCTTT. This translates into CASGRDTEAFF.

This clone has only one observation. The chain combines TRBV29-1 with TRBJ1-1; possibly TRBD1 for D (6 bases). The germline gives CDR1 SQVTM, CDR2 ANQGSEA. The CDR3 runs to 13 residues. V lost 6 bases to trimming and J lost 2 bases, with 13 bases between them. CDR3 DNA: TGCAGCGTCCTGGGACAACTAAACACTGAAGCTTTCTTT. Protein: CSVLGQLNTEAFF.

This chain links TRBV7-8 with TRBJ1-5; no clear D gene. This CDR3 spans 15 amino acids. Germline V gene lookup returns CDR1 SGHVS and CDR2 FQNEAQ. V lost 1 base, J lost 0 bases, and 7 bases lay in between. DNA of the CDR3: TGTGCCAGCAGCTTAGGTCGGGGTAGCAATCAGCCCCAGCATTTT. This gives the protein CASSLGRGSNQPQHF. Full variable domain (remainder filled in from reference TRBV7-8 and TRBJ1-5): GAGVSQSPRYKVAKRGQDVALRCDPISGHVSLFWYQQALGQGPEFLTYFQNEAQLDKSGLPSDRFFAERPEGSVSTLKIQRTQQEDSAVYLCASSLGRGSNQPQHFGDGTRLSIL.

In nucleotides, the CDR3 is TGTGCCAGCAGCTTAACCCTTCCCGGGGGGGCGAACACCGGGGAGCTGTTTTTT. Its protein product is CASSLTLPGGANTGELFF. This chain uses TRBV7-6 with TRBJ2-2; 8 bases are shared with TRBD2. The CDR3 is 18 residues long. Germline trimming cut 2 bases from V and 0 bases from J; bases unmatched to any gene: 8. Germline CDR1 and CDR2: SGHVS and FNYEAQ.

This chain uses TRBV5-6 with TRBJ1-1; no reliable D call. The germline V gene encodes CDR1 SGHDT and CDR2 YYEEEE. Trimming stripped 2 bases from V and 5 bases from J, with 13 bases between. The CDR3 covers 14 residues. The chain's CDR3 is CASSFGRSNTEAFF. CDR3 bases: TGTGCCAGCAGCTTCGGCAGGTCAAATACTGAAGCTTTCTTT.

The chain couples TRBV2 to TRBJ1-2; 8 positions agree with TRBD1. V was pared by 6 bases and J by 8 bases, with 8 bases of the junction left unmatched. Germline-derived CDR1 and CDR2 are SNHLY and FYNNEI. The CDR3 is 13 residues long. This CDR3 is CASSQTGERGYTF. Here the CDR3 DNA reads TGTGCCAGCAGCCAGACAGGGGAGAGGGGCTACACCTTC.

V and J are TRBV5-6 and TRBJ2-3; D unclear. From germline, CDR1 is SGHDT and CDR2 YYEEEE. The V end was cut by 4 bases, the J end by 0 bases, with 15 bases between. The CDR3 is 16 amino acids. CDR3 DNA sequence: TGTGCCAGCAGCGACGCTCGACTGGCTAGCACAGATACGCAGTATTTT. It translates to CASSDARLASTDTQYF. The full variable domain, in which reference TRBV5-6 and TRBJ2-3 provide the parts outside the CDR3, is DAGVTQSPTHLIKTRGQQVTLRCSPKSGHDTVSWYQQALGQGPQFIFQYYEEEERQRGNFPDRFSGHQFPNYSSELNVNALLLGDSALYLCASSDARLASTDTQYFGPGTRLTVL.

The V and J genes are TRBV6-5 and TRBJ2-3; TRBD2 is a possible D gene (5 bases). V lost 10 bases and J 2 bases, leaving 10 bases between the germline ends. The germline CDR1 and CDR2 sequences are MNHEY and SVGAGI. This CDR3 comprises 12 residues. In nucleotides, the CDR3 is TGTGCCATTAAGACTAACACAGATACGCAGTATTTT. It codes for CAIKTNTDTQYF.

CDR3 protein: CASSIVRGGYTF. The CDR3 bases are TGTGCCAGTAGTATAGTGAGAGGTGGCTACACCTTC. The rearrangement uses TRBV19 and TRBJ1-2, with unresolved D. The CDR3 loop spans 12 amino acids. Trimming cost V 1 base and J 7 bases, with 7 bases left between them. Germline V gives CDR1 LNHDA, CDR2 SQIVND (reference sequence). Drawing the rest from reference TRBV19 and TRBJ1-2, the complete variable domain is DGGITQSPKYLFRKEGQNVTLSCEQNLNHDAMYWYRQDPGQGLRLIYYSQIVNDFQKGDIAEGYSVSREKKESFPLTVTSAQKNPTAFYLCASSIVRGGYTFGSGTRLTVV.

In its sample, this clone was seen once. The genes are TRBV4-1 and TRBJ1-6; D is perhaps TRBD1 (6 bases). The CDR3 sequence is 14 residues long. CDR1 is MGHRA and CDR2 is YSYEKL in the germline V gene. V was pared by 6 bases and J by 9 bases, with 15 bases between. The CDR3 reads CASRDPTGFSPLHF. The CDR3, as DNA: TGCGCCAGCAGGGATCCGACAGGATTTTCACCCCTCCACTTT.

This rearrangement joins TRBV6-4 to TRBJ2-1, with TRBD2 matching 13 bases. Looked up from germline, CDR1 is MRHNA and CDR2 is SNTAGT. The CDR3 is made up of 14 amino acids. J was trimmed by 9 bases and V by 3 bases; bases with no gene match: 2. The CDR3 here is CASSEGLAGSEQFF. As DNA, the CDR3 is TGTGCCAGCAGTGAGGGACTAGCGGGGAGTGAGCAGTTCTTC.

The chain has TRBV10-2 and TRBJ2-5, with 8 bases aligning to TRBD2. Germline V gives CDR1 WSHSY, CDR2 SAAADI. CDR3 length: 15 residues. V trimming: 10 bases; J trimming: 5 bases; junction bases outside the gene matches: 15. The CDR3 here is CATGGEAWLAETQYF. The CDR3 coding sequence is TGCGCCACCGGGGGGGAGGCCTGGTTGGCGGAGACCCAGTACTTC.

V is TRBV11-3 and J is TRBJ2-5; maybe TRBD2 (6 bases). This CDR3 is 16 amino acids long. V was cut by 2 bases and J by 2 bases, with 15 bases left in between. Germline V gene lookup returns CDR1 SGHNT and CDR2 YENEEA. CDR3 region: CASSLRGRGGQETQYF. The DNA for the CDR3 is TGTGCCAGCAGCTTAAGAGGAAGGGGAGGACAAGAGACCCAGTACTTC.

The V call is TRBV7-9, the J call TRBJ1-1; D is ambiguous. Between the trimmed V and J ends, which lost 2 bases and 8 bases, there was a span of 6 bases. Looked up from germline, CDR1 is SEHNR and CDR2 is FQNEAQ (reference sequence). The CDR3 consists of 11 residues. The CDR3: CASSLLFEAFF. CDR3 coding DNA: TGTGCCAGCAGCTTACTATTCGAAGCTTTCTTT.

This chain uses TRBV9 with TRBJ2-7; 8 nucleotides align to TRBD1. V dropped 0 bases and J dropped 5; count of bases not matched to a gene: 7. The CDR3 sequence is 15 residues long. Per the germline V gene, CDR1 is SGDLS and CDR2 is YYNGEE. Here the CDR3 DNA reads TGTGCCAGCAGCGTAGAAGGACAGGGAACCCACGAGCAGTACTTC. As protein: CASSVEGQGTHEQYF. Full variable domain (rest looked up from reference TRBV9 and TRBJ2-7): DSGVTQTPKHLITATGQRVTLRCSPRSGDLSVYWYQQSLDQGLQFLIQYYNGEERAKGNILERFSAQQFPDLHSELNLSSLELGDSALYFCASSVEGQGTHEQYFGPGTRLTVT.

The rearrangement joins TRBV19 to TRBJ1-2; TRBD1 might be the D (6 bases). Germline V gene lookup returns CDR1 LNHDA and CDR2 SQIVND (reference sequence). The germline V and J ends were trimmed by 9 bases and 4 bases, with 21 bases remaining between them. The CDR3 is 15 amino acids. Written as DNA, the CDR3 is TGTGCCAGCACCCAGAGGGACAAATACTTCTATGGCTACACCTTC. Its protein product is CASTQRDKYFYGYTF.

This chain connects TRBV13 to TRBJ2-5; the match to TRBD2 covers 10 bases. The V segment lost 4 bases and the J segment 4 bases; nucleotides outside the gene matches: 9. CDR3 length equals 16 residues. The V gene's germline CDR1 is PRHDT and CDR2 FYEKMQ (reference sequence). CDR3 loop: CASSSTIAGGGETQYF. The CDR3 DNA sequence: TGTGCCAGCAGCTCAACGATAGCGGGAGGAGGAGAGACCCAGTACTTC.

The table lists this clone with a count of one. This chain joins TRBV12-5 and TRBJ2-1; 11 bases align to TRBD2. The CDR3 runs 17 residues. V gave up 4 bases and J gave up 9 bases; unmatched junction bases: 14. Germline V gene sequence: CDR1 LGHNT, CDR2 FRNRAP. CDR3 DNA sequence: TGTGCTAGTGGTTCCCGCTTAGCGGGGGGGCCTTGGAGTGAGCAGTTCTTC. Amino acid sequence: CASGSRLAGGPWSEQFF.

The J gene is TRBJ1-5, the V gene TRBV27; the D gene is possibly TRBD1 (5 bases). The germline V gene has CDR1 MNHEY and CDR2 SMNVEV (reference sequence). There are 16 residues in the CDR3. Trimming shortened V by 2 bases and J by 0 bases, and 11 bases separated the two germline ends. In DNA form, the CDR3 reads TGTGCCAGCAGTTTAACCGGGGGGGGTAGCAATCAGCCCCAGCATTTT. It yields the protein CASSLTGGGSNQPQHF.

This chain joins TRBV28 and TRBJ1-1, with D possibly TRBD1 on 5 matching bases. Germline CDR1 reads MDHEN; CDR2 reads SYDVKM. The length of the CDR3 is 14 residues. V was pared by 6 bases and J by 1 base, with 12 bases between. The CDR3, as DNA: TGTGCCAGCAGCCCTCCCACAGGGAACACTGAAGCTTTCTTT. It translates to CASSPPTGNTEAFF.

This chain links TRBV4-1 with TRBJ2-7; tentatively, D is TRBD2 (6 bases). The germline V and J ends were trimmed by 3 bases and 6 bases, with 12 bases remaining between them. Per the germline V gene, CDR1 is MGHRA and CDR2 is YSYEKL. The CDR3 consists of 13 residues. CDR3: CASSQEGLSEQYF. CDR3 nucleotides: TGCGCCAGCAGCCAGGAGGGACTGAGCGAGCAGTACTTC.

The chain is built from TRBV29-1 and TRBJ2-3; possibly TRBD2 for D (5 bases). The V and J ends lost 2 bases and 4 bases respectively, with 7 bases between them. Germline-derived CDR1 and CDR2 are SQVTM and ANQGSEA. The CDR3 loop spans 12 amino acids. Written as DNA, the CDR3 is TGCAGCGTTGAAACGGACTCAGATACGCAGTATTTT. It codes for CSVETDSDTQYF.